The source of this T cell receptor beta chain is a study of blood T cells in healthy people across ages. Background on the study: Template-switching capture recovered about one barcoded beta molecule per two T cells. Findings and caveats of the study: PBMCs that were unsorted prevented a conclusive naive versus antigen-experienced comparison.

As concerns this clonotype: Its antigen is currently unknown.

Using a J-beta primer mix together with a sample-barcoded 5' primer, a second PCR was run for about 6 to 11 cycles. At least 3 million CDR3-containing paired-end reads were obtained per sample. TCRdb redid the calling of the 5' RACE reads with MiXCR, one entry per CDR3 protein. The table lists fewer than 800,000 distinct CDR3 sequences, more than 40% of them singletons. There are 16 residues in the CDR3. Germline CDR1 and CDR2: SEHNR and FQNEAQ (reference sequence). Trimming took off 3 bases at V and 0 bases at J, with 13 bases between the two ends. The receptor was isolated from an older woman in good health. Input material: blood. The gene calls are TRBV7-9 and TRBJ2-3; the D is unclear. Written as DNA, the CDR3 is TGTGCCAGCAGCTTGGGCCGAGATGGTAGCACAGATACGCAGTATTTT. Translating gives CASSLGRDGSTDTQYF.